These T cell receptor beta chains were read from a single sample in a study of cytomegalovirus exposure and HLA in healthy donors. Clones were read by immunoSEQ multiplex PCR, and TCRdb kept only the in-frame ones, dropping some. The table counts around 74,000 clones; roughly 5.1% lies in the top ten. Sequencing input: PBMCs. The receptors shown here come from a young man in good health and CMV-seronegative. Each CDR3 is given with its conserved first and last residue. The D gene is left open where the match is weak.

j_call v_call d_call cdr3_nt cdr3_aa
TRBJ2-2 TRBV7-2 TRBD1 TGTGCCAGCAGCCCAGGGACAGGGGAACCCGGGGAGCTGTTTTTT CASSPGTGEPGELFF
TRBJ2-7 TRBV7-9 TRBD1 TGTGCCAGCAGCAGTACCAGACAGGGCCGTCGCTACGAGCAGTACTTC CASSSTRQGRRYEQYF
TRBJ1-5 TRBV6-5 NA TGTGCCAGCAGCGCAAACGGGTATAGCAATCAGCCCCAGCATTTT CASSANGYSNQPQHF
TRBJ2-7 TRBV9 TRBD2 TGTGCCAGCAGCCCGGAGGGACTAGCCTCCTACGAGCAGTACTTC CASSPEGLASYEQYF
TRBJ2-7 TRBV2 TRBD2 TGTGCCAGCAGTGGGTCTCTAGCGGGAGGACTTAGGCAGTACTTC CASSGSLAGGLRQYF
TRBJ1-2 TRBV11-2 NA TGTGCCAGCAGCTCACCCAGGTTCCCCTATGGCTACACCTTC CASSSPRFPYGYTF
TRBJ2-4 TRBV6-4 TRBD1 TGTGCCAGCAGCCCCGGGACAGGGGGTGACATTCAGTACTTC CASSPGTGGDIQYF
TRBJ1-1 TRBV5-4 NA TGTGCCAGCAAGACCAGGGGCGGGTACACTGAAGCTTTCTTT CASKTRGGYTEAFF
TRBJ1-2 TRBV25-1 TRBD1 TGTGCCAGCAGTGAAGGAGGAGAACAGGGGGCTTTTGGCTACACCTTC CASSEGGEQGAFGYTF
TRBJ1-1 TRBV11-2 NA TGTGCCAGCAGCGCACCAGGGGACGTCACTGAAGCTTTCTTT CASSAPGDVTEAFF
TRBJ1-2 TRBV9 TRBD1 TGTGCCAGCAGCTTGACAGGGGGCATTCTCACCTTC CASSLTGGILTF
TRBJ2-7 TRBV7-9 TRBD1 TGTGCCAGCACTATCCCAACGGGGACAGGCGGCGAGCAGTACTTC CASTIPTGTGGEQYF
TRBJ1-1 TRBV6-5 NA TGTGCCAGCAGCACCAGGGAGGCGGACACTGAAGCTTTCTTT CASSTREADTEAFF
TRBJ1-6 TRBV5-1 NA TGCGCCAGCAGCGCCCGACAGTATAATTCACCCCTCCACTTT CASSARQYNSPLHF
TRBJ2-7 TRBV29-1 TRBD2 TGCAGCGTTGAAGGTTTCGGGGGGGCGAGCTCCTACGAGCAGTACTTC CSVEGFGGASSYEQYF
TRBJ1-2 TRBV6-5 NA TGTGCCAGCAGTTACGGACAGGGCTACACCTTC CASSYGQGYTF
TRBJ2-2 TRBV7-3 TRBD2 TGTGCCAGCAGCTTAAAAGCGGGGGGAAACACCGGGGAGCTGTTTTTT CASSLKAGGNTGELFF
TRBJ2-3 TRBV6-5 NA TGTGCCAGCAGTTACGGGGTTCGGGAAGGTGATACGCAGTATTTT CASSYGVREGDTQYF
TRBJ2-7 TRBV7-2 TRBD2 TGTGCCAGCAGCCTGGGACTAGCGGGAGGTCGCTACGAGCAGTACTTC CASSLGLAGGRYEQYF
TRBJ2-2 TRBV4-2 TRBD1 TGTGCCAGCAGTTTACAGGGGGGCACCGGGGAGCTGTTTTTT CASSLQGGTGELFF
TRBJ1-1 TRBV10-3 TRBD1 TGTGCCATCAGCTTGACAGGGATGAACACTGAAGCTTTCTTT CAISLTGMNTEAFF
TRBJ1-1 TRBV6-6 NA TGTGCCAGCAGTTACCCGGGGAACACTGAAGCTTTCTTT CASSYPGNTEAFF